What follows are 4 T cell receptor beta chains derived from one specimen sequenced in a study of regulatory T cells in long-lasting Graves disease. Documented time point: newly diagnosed GD, antithyroid drugs for less than 3 months. From PBMCs, RNA was extracted and then used to make the TCR library. According to the study, TCR beta libraries were built with iRepertoire HTBI primers and CDR3-region Arm-PCR. TCRdb re-called the multiplex PCR reads through MiXCR, storing one row per CDR3 protein. This sample has about 500,000 distinct CDR3 sequences, with 12% found just once. This sample also appeared in a second study, on T cells in Graves' hyperthyroidism and ophthalmopathy.

Sequenced material: peripheral blood mononuclear cells (PBMCs), taken at new diagnosis, from a patient treated with antithyroid drugs. The receptors were sampled from a woman in her 30s with Graves disease.

This clonotype was seen ten or more times. This sequence joins TRBV6-1 and TRBJ1-1; no reliable D call. The CDR3 contains 12 residues. Trimming pared 5 bases from V and 5 bases from J, leaving 9 bases between. The V gene's germline CDR1 is MNHNS and CDR2 SASEGT. This CDR3 reads CASSRSGTEAFF. CDR3 DNA sequence: TGTGCCAGCAGTCGGTCCGGGACTGAAGCTTTCTTT.

This clonotype was seen at least ten times. The rearrangement uses TRBV4-1 and TRBJ1-6; D not resolved. The CDR3 extends over 16 amino acids. Germline V lookup: CDR1 MGHRA, CDR2 YSYEKL. V dropped 4 bases and J dropped 8 bases, with 18 bases sitting between them. CDR3 residues: CASSPYIDIRDSPLHF. The CDR3 DNA sequence: TGCGCCAGCAGCCCATACATAGACATTCGGGATTCACCCCTCCACTTT.

This clonotype was picked up many times. The gene calls are TRBV11-2 and TRBJ2-3; no reliable D call. CDR1 is SGHAT and CDR2 is FQNNGV in the germline V gene. The length of the CDR3 is 13 residues. V lost 4 bases to trimming and J lost 6 bases, with 11 bases between them. The CDR3 sequence: CASSYTGGDTQYF. CDR3 bases: TGTGCCAGCAGCTATACGGGCGGTGATACGCAGTATTTT.

The chain combines TRBV20-1 with TRBJ2-3; 12 bases agree with TRBD2. Germline values: CDR1 DFQATT, CDR2 SNEGSKA (reference sequence). This CDR3 is built from 15 residues. The V segment lost 5 bases and the J segment 5 bases; nucleotides outside the gene matches: 8. Here the CDR3 DNA reads TGCAGTGCTCACCGACTAGCGGGAGCCCAAGATACGCAGTATTTT. It translates to CSAHRLAGAQDTQYF.